This T cell receptor beta chain is from a study of T-cell memory formation after mild COVID-19. As regards this clonotype: Its target is not known.

Germline V CDR1 and CDR2: SGHDT, YYEEEE. Trimming took 0 bases from V and 8 from J, leaving 8 bases between them. The CDR3 sequence is 13 residues long. Findings of the study overall: Specificity for SARS-CoV-2 was not confirmed among the second-wave clones peaking on day 37.

Constant-segment-primed 5'RACE gave TCR alpha and TCR beta cDNA libraries with sample barcodes and UMIs. TCRdb re-analysed the 5' RACE reads in MiXCR, keeping a single row per CDR3 protein. The sample shows hundreds of thousands of distinct CDR3 sequences, roughly a sixth of them seen only once. Sample: PBMCs or a T cell subset sorted from them (not recorded which). V and J are TRBV5-6 and TRBJ1-4; the D is unclear. The receptor comes from a man aged 18-30 years who had mild COVID-19 (a few samples of this study predate the infection). Cell type and time point are not known. The CDR3 loop reads CASSLGAEEKLFF. In nucleotides, the CDR3 is TGTGCCAGCAGCTTGGGGGCGGAAGAAAAACTGTTTTTT.